This T cell receptor beta chain was sequenced in a study of T cells after yellow fever vaccination. Germline assignment: CDR1 DFQATT and CDR2 SNEGSKA (reference sequence). Trimming at V came to 3 bases and at J to 9 bases, leaving 7 bases not matched to a gene. This CDR3 has 13 residues. This clonotype was seen a handful of times. TCRdb fed the 5' RACE reads into MiXCR, producing one record per CDR3 protein. Seen here are 510,000 or so distinct CDR3 sequences, roughly a fifth observed once, and the top ten hold approximately 15%. The chain links TRBV20-1 to TRBJ1-5; 8 positions match TRBD1. The clonotype comes from a man aged 30-40 years who received the YFV17D yellow fever vaccine. Sequenced material: PBMCs, taken 15 days after the yellow fever booster vaccination. This CDR3 reads CSASGQGTAPQHF. CDR3 DNA sequence: TGCAGTGCTAGTGGACAGGGTACGGCGCCCCAGCATTTT.